This T cell receptor beta chain was documented in a study of T cell responses to AZD1222 COVID-19 vaccine. Second-dose schedules of about 4 or about 12 weeks were combined. Profiling relied on immunoSEQ multiplex PCR, and the TCRdb table lists in-frame clones only, not all of them. The sample has around 80,000 clones; 75% to 90% are singletons. Notes on the study in general: The CD4 TCRs associated with vaccination extended across spike and predominated at 160-218 and 743-854. There were mostly white British donors and more females than males, and clonal diversity was possibly underestimated.

There are 13 residues in the CDR3. From germline, CDR1 is MGHRA and CDR2 YSYEKL. Trimming pared 1 base from V and 4 bases from J, leaving 7 bases between. Turning to this clone: Its antigen is still unknown.

V is TRBV4-1 and J is TRBJ2-5; D not certain. The sequence derives from an adult who received the AZD1222 COVID-19 vaccine. The sample in question was peripheral blood, obtained 28 days after the second AZD1222 dose. The CDR3, as DNA: TGCGCCAGCAGCCAAGTCACCGGAGAGACCCAGTACTTC. This gives the protein CASSQVTGETQYF.